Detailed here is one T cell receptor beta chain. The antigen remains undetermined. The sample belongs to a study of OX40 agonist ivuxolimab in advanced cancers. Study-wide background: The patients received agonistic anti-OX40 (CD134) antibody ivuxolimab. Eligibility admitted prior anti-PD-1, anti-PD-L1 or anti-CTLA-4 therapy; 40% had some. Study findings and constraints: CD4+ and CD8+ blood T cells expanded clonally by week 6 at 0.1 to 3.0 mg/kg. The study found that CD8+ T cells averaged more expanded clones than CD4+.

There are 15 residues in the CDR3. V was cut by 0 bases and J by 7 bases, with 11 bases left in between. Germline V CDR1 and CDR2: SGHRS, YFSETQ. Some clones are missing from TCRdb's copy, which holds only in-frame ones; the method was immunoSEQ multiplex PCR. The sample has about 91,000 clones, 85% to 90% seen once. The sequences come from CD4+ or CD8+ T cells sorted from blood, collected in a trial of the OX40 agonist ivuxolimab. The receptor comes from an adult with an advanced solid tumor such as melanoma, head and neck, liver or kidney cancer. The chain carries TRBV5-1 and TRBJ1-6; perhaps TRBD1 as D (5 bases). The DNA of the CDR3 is TGCGCCAGCAGCTTGGCCGTGGCAGGGAATTCACCCCTCCACTTT. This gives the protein CASSLAVAGNSPLHF.